The clone carrying this T cell receptor (beta chain) came up a few times. TCRdb processed the RACE reads anew with MiXCR; each CDR3 protein has one entry. The sample yields under 300,000 distinct CDR3 sequences, 7.5% to 9% seen once. The data are from a study of human T cells and chemical hapten exposure. The time point denotes: pre-sensitization, week 0. Treatment reported: therapeutic diphenylcyclopropenone sensitization with weekly scalp DPC. V lost 0 bases and J 0 bases, leaving 12 bases between the germline ends. Per the germline V gene, CDR1 is MGHRA and CDR2 is YSYEKL. The CDR3 runs 16 residues.

This TCR was sampled from a woman between 35 and 50 years old with alopecia areata. Some clones in this sample may be carry-over from other donors' samples. Specimen: whole blood, collected in connection with sensitization to the hapten diphenylcyclopropenone (DPC). This chain uses TRBV4-1 with TRBJ2-7; D tentatively fits TRBD1 or TRBD2 (5 bases each). The CDR3 sequence is CASSQETGRYSYEQYF. CDR3 in DNA: TGCGCCAGCAGCCAAGAAACGGGACGGTACTCCTACGAGCAGTACTTC.